This T cell receptor (beta chain) was documented in a study of T cells after yellow fever vaccination. Study-level points and caveats: The secondary response was weaker but peaked faster, day 5 versus 15. CD4 and CD8 compartments shared a small share of clonotypes.

TCRdb analysed the 5' RACE reads with MiXCR anew, one entry per CDR3 protein. Of 300,000 to 400,000 distinct CDR3 sequences in the sample, roughly 10% were seen once. V lost 6 bases and J 4 bases, leaving 13 bases between the germline ends. Germline CDR1 is SGHRS and CDR2 is YFSETQ. The CDR3 length is 14 residues. Remarks on this clonotype: Its target is unknown.

The sequences come from CD4+ T cells sorted from PBMCs, collected 45 days after the yellow fever booster vaccination. The chain employs TRBV5-1 and TRBJ1-4; D is possibly TRBD1 (5 bases). The clonotype comes from a man aged 18 to 30 who received the YFV17D yellow fever vaccine. The CDR3 sequence: CASKPRDLNEKLFF. CDR3 coding DNA: TGCGCCAGCAAGCCCCGGGACCTTAATGAAAAACTGTTTTTT.